The 10 T cell receptor beta chains listed next were all sequenced from one sample in a study of cytomegalovirus exposure and HLA in healthy donors. PCR was performed using 60 Vbeta and 13 Jbeta primers. Produced via immunoSEQ multiplex PCR; TCRdb's table is partial and in-frame only. The data hold roughly 160,000 clones, with more than 80% observed a single time. Material for sequencing was PBMCs. These receptors all come from a male donor in good health and CMV-seronegative.

The V gene is TRBV6-5, the J gene TRBJ2-1; maybe TRBD2 (5 bases). The CDR3 has 16 residues. Trimming shortened V by 2 bases and J by 4 bases, and 15 bases separated the two germline ends. The germline V gene encodes CDR1 MNHEY and CDR2 SVGAGI. The chain's CDR3 is CASSYGSAGGYNEQFF. As DNA, the CDR3 is TGTGCCAGCAGTTACGGTTCTGCGGGTGGATACAATGAGCAGTTCTTC.

V is TRBV7-2 and J is TRBJ2-3, with 8 bases lining up with TRBD2. CDR1 is SGHTA and CDR2 is FQGNSA in the germline V gene. J was trimmed by 4 bases and V by 0 bases; bases with no gene match: 6. The CDR3 is 16 residues long. This chain's CDR3 is CASSLAPAGVADTQYF. CDR3 sequence (DNA): TGTGCCAGCAGCTTAGCGCCAGCGGGAGTAGCAGATACGCAGTATTTT.

The genes are TRBV5-6 and TRBJ2-3; TRBD2 matches at 8 bases. CDR1 SGHDT and CDR2 YYEEEE come from the germline V gene. CDR3 size: 15 residues. The V gene end was trimmed by 2 bases and the J gene end by 1 base; junction bases not matched to a gene: 3. CDR3 nucleotide sequence: TGTGCCAGCAGCTTAGCGGGGGCGCGCACAGATACGCAGTATTTT. Protein: CASSLAGARTDTQYF. Full variable domain (missing parts from reference TRBV5-6 and TRBJ2-3): DAGVTQSPTHLIKTRGQQVTLRCSPKSGHDTVSWYQQALGQGPQFIFQYYEEEERQRGNFPDRFSGHQFPNYSSELNVNALLLGDSALYLCASSLAGARTDTQYFGPGTRLTVL.

This chain joins TRBV27 and TRBJ2-3, with TRBD1 as a possible D gene (6 bases). Trimming removed 5 bases at V and 1 base at J, with 19 bases between. The CDR3 runs 17 residues. From germline, CDR1 is MNHEY and CDR2 SMNVEV (reference sequence). The CDR3 region is CASSPQQGWYRTDTQYF. CDR3 sequence (DNA): TGTGCCAGCAGTCCGCAACAGGGATGGTACCGCACAGATACGCAGTATTTT.

V is TRBV18 and J is TRBJ2-2; D remains unclear. CDR3 size: 16 residues. Trimming cost V 0 bases and J 3 bases, with 11 bases left between them. Per the germline V gene, CDR1 is KGHSH and CDR2 is LQKENI. The CDR3 bases are TGTGCCAGCTCACCACCGCGGCCGTGGGACACCGGGGAGCTGTTTTTT. Translation gives CASSPPRPWDTGELFF. Filled out from reference TRBV18 and TRBJ2-2, the complete variable domain reads NAGVMQNPRHLVRRRGQEARLRCSPMKGHSHVYWYRQLPEEGLKFMVYLQKENIIDESGMPKERFSAEFPKEGPSILRIQQVVRGDSAAYFCASSPPRPWDTGELFFGEGSRLTVL.

Here the CDR3 reads CASRNGQGGGGYTF. For the CDR3, the DNA is TGCGCCAGCAGAAATGGACAGGGAGGGGGCGGCTACACCTTC. The chain carries TRBV5-1 and TRBJ1-2, with TRBD1 matching 8 bases. V lost 5 bases to trimming and J lost 8 bases; unmatched junction nucleotides: 11. CDR1 and CDR2 from the germline V gene are SGHRS and YFSETQ. There are 14 residues in the CDR3.

The genes are TRBV7-9 and TRBJ2-1, with 10 bases matching TRBD1. This CDR3 comprises 15 residues. With 2 bases clipped from V and 6 bases from J, the junction kept 4 bases outside the gene matches. Germline V gene data show CDR1 as SEHNR and CDR2 as FQNEAQ (reference sequence). CDR3 residues: CASSLYRTGGNEQFF. In nucleotides, the CDR3 is TGTGCCAGCAGCTTATACAGGACAGGGGGCAATGAGCAGTTCTTC.

This chain connects TRBV6-5 to TRBJ2-1; D may be TRBD2 (5 bases). V was clipped by 0 bases and J by 9 bases, with 12 bases between them. Germline CDR1 and CDR2: MNHEY and SVGAGI. The CDR3 sequence is 14 residues long. The CDR3 reads CASSYSGTEGEQFF. The CDR3 region has the DNA TGTGCCAGCAGTTACTCCGGCACAGAGGGTGAGCAGTTCTTC.

The chain uses TRBV29-1 and TRBJ2-6; D possibly corresponds to TRBD1 (6 bases). This CDR3 comprises 15 residues. Deletions cut 4 bases from V and 0 bases from J, with 10 bases between. CDR1 and CDR2 (germline): SQVTM, ANQGSEA. CDR3 loop: CSVVLGASGANVLTF. DNA of the CDR3: TGCAGCGTTGTTCTGGGGGCCTCTGGGGCCAACGTCCTGACTTTC.

This clone occurred once. The CDR3 spells CARTPGLTYEQYF. Here the CDR3 DNA reads TGTGCCAGGACGCCGGGACTAACCTACGAGCAGTACTTC. The chain is built from TRBV21-1 and TRBJ2-7; the D call of TRBD2 is as the table states it, not checked on the DNA. TRBV21-1 is classified as a pseudogene. The CDR3 sequence is 13 residues long.